These 11 T cell receptor beta chains share one sample of origin, sequenced in a study of T cells after yellow fever vaccination. From the 5' RACE reads, TCRdb called clonotypes with MiXCR, one entry per CDR3 protein. The repertoire holds some 120,000 distinct CDR3 sequences, with roughly 9% as singletons. Sample: CD8+ T cells sorted from PBMCs, taken on the day of the yellow fever booster vaccination. These receptors originate from a young man who received the YFV17D yellow fever vaccine.

The chain carries TRBV7-2 and TRBJ1-1; 9 bases align to TRBD1. The ends lost 5 bases at V and 7 bases at J; junction bases unmatched: 8. The CDR3 covers 14 residues. Germline V gene lookup returns CDR1 SGHTA and CDR2 FQGNSA. Here the CDR3 reads CASSIRDRAREAFF. The CDR3 DNA sequence: TGTGCCAGCAGCATCCGGGACAGGGCGCGTGAAGCTTTCTTT. The full variable domain, rest sourced from reference TRBV7-2 and TRBJ1-1, is GAGVSQSPSNKVTEKGKDVELRCDPISGHTALYWYRQSLGQGLEFLIYFQGNSAPDKSGLPSDRFSAERTGGSVSTLTIQRTQQEDSAVYLCASSIRDRAREAFFGQGTRLTVV.

This clonotype showed up many times. The DNA for the CDR3 is TGTGCCAGCAGTTACCCCCTCTCCGGACAGGGAACTGAAGCTTTCTTT. Residues: CASSYPLSGQGTEAFF. This chain joins TRBV6-2 or TRBV6-3 and TRBJ1-1; TRBD1 matches 8 bases. J lost 5 bases, V lost 2 bases, and 10 bases had no gene match. Germline CDR1 and CDR2: MNHEY and SVGEGT. This CDR3 has 16 residues.

Ten or more counts support this clonotype. V is TRBV7-9 and J is TRBJ2-3; TRBD2 aligns across 10 bases. The CDR3 consists of 23 residues. V was pared by 5 bases and J by 4 bases, with 30 bases of the junction left unmatched. Germline CDR1 SEHNR, CDR2 FQNEAQ (reference sequence). The CDR3 reads CASSPTVLRAGSPLAGTADTQYF. CDR3 sequence (DNA): TGTGCCAGCAGCCCGACAGTCCTAAGGGCCGGCAGCCCACTAGCGGGAACGGCAGATACGCAGTATTTT.

Many counts were recorded for this clonotype. The rearrangement links TRBV5-5 to TRBJ2-1, with D possibly TRBD1 on 7 matching bases. This CDR3 has 16 amino acids. Germline V gene sequence: CDR1 SGHKS, CDR2 YYEKEE (reference sequence). Trimming removed 4 bases from V and 1 base from J, with 15 bases in between. CDR3 nucleotides: TGTGCCAGCAGCGGCGGGACAGCGGTATCCTACAATGAGCAGTTCTTC. It translates to CASSGGTAVSYNEQFF.

This clonotype was seen repeatedly, ten times or more. The rearrangement uses TRBV12-3 or TRBV12-4 and TRBJ2-2, with 9 bases lining up with TRBD1. The CDR3 has 14 amino acids. The V segment lost 5 bases and the J segment 7 bases; nucleotides outside the gene matches: 5. CDR3 in DNA: TGTGCCAGCAGTCCCGGGACAGGGATCGGGGAGCTGTTTTTT. As protein: CASSPGTGIGELFF.

Only a few counts were recorded for this clonotype. The gene calls are TRBV20-1 and TRBJ2-7; D remains ambiguous. The germline V gene encodes CDR1 DFQATT and CDR2 SNEGSKA (reference sequence). This CDR3 contains 15 residues. V lost 0 bases, J lost 2 bases, and 14 bases lay in between. CDR3 nucleotide sequence: TGCAGTGCTAGAGATAGAAACGCGGCGGCCTACGAGCAGTACTTC. It codes for CSARDRNAAAYEQYF.

The table lists this clonotype with many counts. The chain has TRBV7-9 and TRBJ1-1; D unresolved. This CDR3 region has 13 residues. With 7 bases removed from V and 3 bases from J, the gap between germline ends came to 12 bases. Germline CDR1 SEHNR, CDR2 FQNEAQ (reference sequence). CDR3 DNA: TGTGCCAGCACCCCCCCCCACTACACTGAAGCTTTCTTT. Protein: CASTPPHYTEAFF.

This clonotype was recorded a few times. The chain carries TRBV6-2 or TRBV6-3 and TRBJ1-1, with D perhaps TRBD1 (5 bases). V shed 8 bases and J shed 1 base, with 8 bases lying between them. The CDR3 spans 12 residues. Germline V gives CDR1 MNHEY, CDR2 SVGEGT. The CDR3, as DNA: TGTGCCAGCGGGAGGGGGAACACTGAAGCTTTCTTT. Its protein product is CASGRGNTEAFF.

This sequence joins TRBV29-1 and TRBJ1-2, with a weak D call TRBD1 (5 bases). Per the germline V gene, CDR1 is SQVTM and CDR2 is ANQGSEA. The CDR3 totals 15 residues. Deletions cut 3 bases from V and 6 bases from J, with 20 bases between. The DNA of the CDR3 is TGCAGCGTTGATCGGGGGTATACAGGATCGCATGGCTACACCTTC. The encoded protein is CSVDRGYTGSHGYTF.

This clonotype has a handful of counts. CDR3 DNA: TGCGCCAGCAGCCAACGACTAGCGGGGAGCACAGATACGCAGTATTTT. This sequence encodes CASSQRLAGSTDTQYF. The V gene is TRBV4-1, the J gene TRBJ2-3, with 11 bases aligning to TRBD2. Germline CDR1 is MGHRA and CDR2 is YSYEKL. J gave up 0 bases and V 2 bases, and 1 base lay outside the gene matches. The CDR3 is 16 amino acids.

This clonotype came up many times. This sequence joins TRBV29-1 and TRBJ1-1; D perhaps matches TRBD1 (5 bases). Germline CDR1 SQVTM, CDR2 ANQGSEA. CDR3 length equals 15 residues. V lost 3 bases and J 1 base, leaving 15 bases between the germline ends. This CDR3 reads CSVDTGPQGNTEAFF. CDR3 sequence (DNA): TGCAGCGTTGATACGGGGCCTCAGGGGAACACTGAAGCTTTCTTT.